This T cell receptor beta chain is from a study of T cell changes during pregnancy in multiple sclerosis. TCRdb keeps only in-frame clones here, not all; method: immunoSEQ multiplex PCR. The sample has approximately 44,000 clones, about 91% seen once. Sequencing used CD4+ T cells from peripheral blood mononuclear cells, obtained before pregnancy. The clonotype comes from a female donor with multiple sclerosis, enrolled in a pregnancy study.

The CDR3 reads CASSSGIYEQYF. The DNA for the CDR3 is TGTGCCAGCAGCTCGGGGATCTACGAGCAGTACTTC. The chain employs TRBV7-2 and TRBJ2-7, with D tentatively TRBD2 (5 bases). The germline V gene encodes CDR1 SGHTA and CDR2 FQGNSA. The CDR3 is 12 amino acids. V lost 4 bases to trimming and J lost 3 bases, with 7 bases between them.